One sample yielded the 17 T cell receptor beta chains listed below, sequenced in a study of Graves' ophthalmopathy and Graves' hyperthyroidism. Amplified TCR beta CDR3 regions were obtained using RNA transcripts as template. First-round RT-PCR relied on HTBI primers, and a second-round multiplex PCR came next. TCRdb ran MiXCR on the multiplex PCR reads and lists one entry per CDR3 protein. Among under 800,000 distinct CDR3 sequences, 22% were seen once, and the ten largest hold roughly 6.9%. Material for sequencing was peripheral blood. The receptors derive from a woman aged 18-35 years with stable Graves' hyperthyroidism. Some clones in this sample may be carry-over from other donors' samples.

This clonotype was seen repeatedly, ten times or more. For the CDR3, the DNA is TGTGCCAGCAGCTTAATTAGCAGGGAGTATGGCTACACCTTC. Translation: CASSLISREYGYTF. The chain combines TRBV7-9 with TRBJ1-2; D is possibly TRBD1 (5 bases). The CDR3 extends over 14 amino acids. Trimming pared 2 bases from V and 5 bases from J, leaving 12 bases between. The germline V gene encodes CDR1 SEHNR and CDR2 FQNEAQ (reference sequence).

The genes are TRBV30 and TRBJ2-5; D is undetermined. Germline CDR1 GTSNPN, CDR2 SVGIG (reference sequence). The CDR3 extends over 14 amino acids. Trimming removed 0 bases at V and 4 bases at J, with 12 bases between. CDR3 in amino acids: CAWSVLSVGETQYF. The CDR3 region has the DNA TGTGCCTGGAGTGTACTCTCAGTGGGAGAGACCCAGTACTTC.

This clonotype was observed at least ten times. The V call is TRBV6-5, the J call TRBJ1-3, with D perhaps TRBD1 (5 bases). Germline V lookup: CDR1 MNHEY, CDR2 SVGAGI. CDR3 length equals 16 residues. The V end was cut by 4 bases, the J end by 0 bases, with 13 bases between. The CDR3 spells CASSSLDTTSGNTIYF. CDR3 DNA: TGTGCCAGCAGTTCATTGGACACTACCTCTGGAAACACCATATATTTT.

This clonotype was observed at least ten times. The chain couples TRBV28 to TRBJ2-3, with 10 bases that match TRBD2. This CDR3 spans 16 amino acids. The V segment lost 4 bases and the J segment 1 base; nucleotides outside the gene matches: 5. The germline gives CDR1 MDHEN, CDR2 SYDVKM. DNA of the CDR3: TGTGCCAGCAGTTCACCCGGGACTAGCGGCACAGATACGCAGTATTTT. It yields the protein CASSSPGTSGTDTQYF.

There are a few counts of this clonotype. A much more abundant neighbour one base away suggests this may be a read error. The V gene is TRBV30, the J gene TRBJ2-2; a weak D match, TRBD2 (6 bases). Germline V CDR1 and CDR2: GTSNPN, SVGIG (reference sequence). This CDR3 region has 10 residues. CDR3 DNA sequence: TGTGCCGGAGGGAGACGGGAGCCGTTTTTT. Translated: CAGGRREPFF.

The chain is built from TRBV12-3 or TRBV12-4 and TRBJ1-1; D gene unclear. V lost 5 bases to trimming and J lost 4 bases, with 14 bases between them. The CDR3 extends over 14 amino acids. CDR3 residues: CASSPVRAVTEAFF. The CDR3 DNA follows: TGTGCCAGCAGTCCCGTTCGAGCAGTCACTGAAGCTTTCTTT.

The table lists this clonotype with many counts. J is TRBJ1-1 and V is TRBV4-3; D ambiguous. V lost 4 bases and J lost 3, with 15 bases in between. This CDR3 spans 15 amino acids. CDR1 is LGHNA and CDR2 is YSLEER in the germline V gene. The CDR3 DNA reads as TGCGCCAGCAGCCTCCGGGCGCGAAGTGACACTGAAGCTTTCTTT. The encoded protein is CASSLRARSDTEAFF.

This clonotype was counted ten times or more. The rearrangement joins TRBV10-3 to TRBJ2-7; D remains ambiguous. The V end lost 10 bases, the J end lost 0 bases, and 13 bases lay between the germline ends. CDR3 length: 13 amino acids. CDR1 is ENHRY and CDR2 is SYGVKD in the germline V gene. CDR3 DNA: TGTGCCACCCTAAACCGGGTCTCCTACGAGCAGTACTTC. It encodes CATLNRVSYEQYF.

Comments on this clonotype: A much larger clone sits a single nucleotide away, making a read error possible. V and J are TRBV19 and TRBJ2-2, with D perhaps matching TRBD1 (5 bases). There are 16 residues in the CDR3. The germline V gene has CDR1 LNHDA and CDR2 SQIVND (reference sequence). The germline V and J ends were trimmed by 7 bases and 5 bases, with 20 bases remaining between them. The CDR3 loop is CASTITSWRTTGELFF. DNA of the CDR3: TGTGCCAGTACCATAACTTCCTGGCGGACAACCGGGGAGCTGTTTTTT.

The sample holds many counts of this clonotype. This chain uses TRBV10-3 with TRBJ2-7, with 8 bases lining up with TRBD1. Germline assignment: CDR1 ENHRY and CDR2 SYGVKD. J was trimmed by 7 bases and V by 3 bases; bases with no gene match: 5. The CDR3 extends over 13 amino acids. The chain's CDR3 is CAISDSTGEEQYF. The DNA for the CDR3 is TGTGCCATCAGTGACTCGACAGGGGAGGAGCAGTACTTC.

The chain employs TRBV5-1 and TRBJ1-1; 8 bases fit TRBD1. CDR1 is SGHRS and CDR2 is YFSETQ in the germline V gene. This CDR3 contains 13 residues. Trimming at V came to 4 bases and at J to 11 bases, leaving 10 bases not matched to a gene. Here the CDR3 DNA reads TGCGCCAGCAGCACAGGGGGGACCACGTCGGCTTTCTTT. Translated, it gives CASSTGGTTSAFF.

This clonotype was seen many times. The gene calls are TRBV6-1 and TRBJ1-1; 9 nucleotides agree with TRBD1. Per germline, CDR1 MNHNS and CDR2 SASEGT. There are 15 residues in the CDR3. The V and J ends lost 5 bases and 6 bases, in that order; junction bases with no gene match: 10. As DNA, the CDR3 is TGTGCCAGCAGTAGCCGGGACAGGGTTTGGGCTGAAGCTTTCTTT. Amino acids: CASSSRDRVWAEAFF.

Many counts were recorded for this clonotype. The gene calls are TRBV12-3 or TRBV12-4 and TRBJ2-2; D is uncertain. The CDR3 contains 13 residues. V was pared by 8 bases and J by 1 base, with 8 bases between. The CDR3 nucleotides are TGTGCCAGCCAAGACGGGAACACCGGGGAGCTGTTTTTT. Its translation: CASQDGNTGELFF.

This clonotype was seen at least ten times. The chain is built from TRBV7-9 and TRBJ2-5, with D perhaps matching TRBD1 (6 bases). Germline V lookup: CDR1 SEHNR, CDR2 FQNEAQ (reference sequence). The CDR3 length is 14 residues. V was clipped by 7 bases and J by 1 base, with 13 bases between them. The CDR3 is CASTNVRGQETQYF. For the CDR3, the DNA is TGTGCCAGCACCAACGTCAGGGGCCAAGAGACCCAGTACTTC.

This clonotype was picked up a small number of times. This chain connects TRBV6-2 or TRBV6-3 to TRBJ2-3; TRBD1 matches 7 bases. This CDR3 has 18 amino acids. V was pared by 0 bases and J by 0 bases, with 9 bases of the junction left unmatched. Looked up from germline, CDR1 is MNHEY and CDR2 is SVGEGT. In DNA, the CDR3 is TGTGCCAGCAGTTACTCATCGACAGGGCCAGCTAGCACAGATACGCAGTATTTT. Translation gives CASSYSSTGPASTDTQYF.

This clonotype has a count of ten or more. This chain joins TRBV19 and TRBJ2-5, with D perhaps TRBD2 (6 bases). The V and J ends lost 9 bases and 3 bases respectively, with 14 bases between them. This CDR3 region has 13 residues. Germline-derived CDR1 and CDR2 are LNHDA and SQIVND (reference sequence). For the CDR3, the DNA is TGTGCCAGCAGTTTATGGGGGGAAGAGACCCAGTACTTC. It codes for CASSLWGEETQYF.

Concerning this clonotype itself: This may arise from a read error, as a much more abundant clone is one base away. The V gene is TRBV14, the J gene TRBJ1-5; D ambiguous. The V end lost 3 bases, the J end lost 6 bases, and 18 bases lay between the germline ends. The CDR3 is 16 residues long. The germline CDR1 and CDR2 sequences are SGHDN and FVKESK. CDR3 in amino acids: CASSQSGVSNTQPQHF. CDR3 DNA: TGTGCCAGCAGCCAGAGTGGGGTCTCTAACACTCAGCCCCAGCATTTT. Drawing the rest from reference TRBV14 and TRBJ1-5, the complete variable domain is EAGVTQFPSHSVIEKGQTVTLRCDPISGHDNLYWYRRVMGKEIKFLLHFVKESKQDESGMPNNRFLAERTGGTYSTLKVQPAELEDSGVYFCASSQSGVSNTQPQHFGDGTRLSIL.